The source of this T cell receptor (beta chain) is a study of high-grade serous ovarian cancer treatment subgroups (dated by TCRdb to 2020 to 2023). For the wider study: Sequencing yielded a mean of about 13,000 reads and approximately 7,000 unique TCR beta rearrangements per sample. The study profiled TCR beta repertoires in high-grade serous ovarian cancer patients grouped by complete gross resection or neoadjuvant chemotherapy response under a laparoscopic triage algorithm. A cohort of 30 patients was included: 10 with no residual disease after primary surgery (R0), 10 who were excellent NACT responders, and 10 who were poor NACT responders. In total there were roughly 82 samples, since every patient provided one primary tumor sample and two metastatic tumor samples. Broader findings and caveats from the paper: Spatial information was not captured by bulk tumor TCR sequencing, so insight into HGSC tumor complexity and diversity was limited. Neoantigen level correlated positively with TCR clonal relatedness, and copy number variation and mutation load from whole-genome sequencing showed a positive trend with TCR clonal relatedness. Repertoire similarity between tumors of the same patient ranged about 0.1 to 0.79, whereas almost no similarity was seen between different patients. The TCR repertoire analyses centered on CDR3, and CDR1 and CDR2 were not analyzed.

Collection of tumor samples took place before definitive surgery or chemotherapy. Genomic DNA extraction was performed by the MD Anderson Biospecimen Extraction Resource, and TCR sequencing was carried out by the MD Anderson Cancer Genomics Laboratory. On this clone itself: Its target antigen remains unknown. No clone much larger than this one lies a single base away; base qualities are absent.

High-throughput TCR profiling via ImmunoSEQ was performed on the 100 or so tumor samples. The source study handled its data this way. Richness (unique productive sequences), clonality, evenness and relatedness were included as repertoire diversity metrics, and similarity between samples was assessed with the Bhattacharyya coefficient. A sensitivity analysis excluded TCRs with fewer than two reads and gave consistent conclusions. The source is immuneACCESS, and TCRdb retained only in-frame sequences with V and J called. Part of the clones is not carried over; for the studies checked, unresolved V genes explain less than half of this, and the remainder is unexplained. From that table come the V and J calls and clone size; the DNA was used to work out D and trimming. The sample table holds 8,500 to 10,000 clones, of which roughly nine tenths were seen once. The ten largest clones capture 1.5% to 2% of the sample.

V ends up 10 bases short and J 2 bases short, with an unmatched junction base count of 5. The germline V gene specifies ENHRY as CDR1 and SYGVKD as CDR2. Spanning cysteine to phenylalanine, the CDR3 consists of 15 amino acids. Just the 45-base CDR3 DNA is kept, in frame starting at base 1. The TCR comes from a human donor with high-grade serous ovarian cancer. The rearranged segments are TRBV10-3 and TRBJ2-3, with TRBD2 identical over 14 junction bases. The material sequenced was tumor tissue. Here is the DNA: TGTGCCACCGGACTAGCGGGAGGTACCACAGATACGCAGTATTTT. Its coded protein is CATGLAGGTTDTQYF.